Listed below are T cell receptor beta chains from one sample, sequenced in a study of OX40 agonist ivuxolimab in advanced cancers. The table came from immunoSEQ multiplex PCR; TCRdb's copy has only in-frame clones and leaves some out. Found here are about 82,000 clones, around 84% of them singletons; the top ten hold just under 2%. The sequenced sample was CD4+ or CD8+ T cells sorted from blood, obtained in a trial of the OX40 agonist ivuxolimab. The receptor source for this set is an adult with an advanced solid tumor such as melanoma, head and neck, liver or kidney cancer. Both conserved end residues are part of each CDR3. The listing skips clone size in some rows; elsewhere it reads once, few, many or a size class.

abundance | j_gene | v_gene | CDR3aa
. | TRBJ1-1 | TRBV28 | CASTLGQGWGAFF
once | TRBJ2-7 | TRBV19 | CASSSGQAGVYEQYF
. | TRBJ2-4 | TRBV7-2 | CASSLSGTNIQYF
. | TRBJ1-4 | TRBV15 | CATSREQGATNEKLFF
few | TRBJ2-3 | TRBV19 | CASSIEGSGYTDTQYF
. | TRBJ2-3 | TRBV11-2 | CASSQEAVADTQYF
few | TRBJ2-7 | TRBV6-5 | CASSYSWTSVYEQYF
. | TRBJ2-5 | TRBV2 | CASKGRVSETQYF
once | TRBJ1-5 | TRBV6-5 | CASKTGLDQPQHF
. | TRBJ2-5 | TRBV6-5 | CASRKVEMETQYF
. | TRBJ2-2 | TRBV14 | CASSPGPRNTGELFF
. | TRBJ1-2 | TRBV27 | CASSLRMQGGGYGYTF
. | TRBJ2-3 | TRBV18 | CASSPEASGATGTQYF
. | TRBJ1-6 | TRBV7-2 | CASSASLNSPLHF
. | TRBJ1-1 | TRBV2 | CASSGTANTEAFF
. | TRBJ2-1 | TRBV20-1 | CSARVLNEQFF
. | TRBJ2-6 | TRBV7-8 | CAGGTSGSPGANVLTF
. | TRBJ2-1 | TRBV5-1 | CASSLEATNEQFF
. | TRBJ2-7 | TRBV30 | CAWSEGWGSYEQYF
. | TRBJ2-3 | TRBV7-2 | CASSRDSRGIDTQYF
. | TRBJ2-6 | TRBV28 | CASSPPGQEVSGANVLTF
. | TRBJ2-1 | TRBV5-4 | CASSFDRRDEQFF
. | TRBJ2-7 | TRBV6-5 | CASSYGLAGYEQYF
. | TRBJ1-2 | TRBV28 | CASSFDNYGYTF
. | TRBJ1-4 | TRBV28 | CASSFFQGAKEKLFF
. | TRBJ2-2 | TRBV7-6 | CASSLAGGSNTGELFF
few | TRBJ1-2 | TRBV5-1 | CASSRGTPDEYGYTF
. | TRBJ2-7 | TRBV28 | CASSLYRQGFPYEQYF
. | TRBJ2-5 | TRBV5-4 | CASSPRGEGGETQYF
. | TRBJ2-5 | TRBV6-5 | CASSSLPVETQYF
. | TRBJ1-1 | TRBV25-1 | CASSDPNTGRPEAFF
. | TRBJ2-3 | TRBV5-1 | CASSLFGGGPSDTQYF
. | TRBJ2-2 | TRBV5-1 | CASSVLYGELFF
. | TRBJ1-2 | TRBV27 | CASSTLFTGIAYGYTF
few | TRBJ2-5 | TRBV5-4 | CASSSSGTSGGLTQYF
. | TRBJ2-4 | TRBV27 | CASRPGTSGSIQNIQYF
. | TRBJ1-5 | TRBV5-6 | CASTIQGAVNQPQHF
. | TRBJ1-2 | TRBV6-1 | CASSDRGSGGYTF
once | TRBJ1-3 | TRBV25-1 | CASSVLGGSGNTIYF
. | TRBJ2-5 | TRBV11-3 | CASSLGGYGETQYF
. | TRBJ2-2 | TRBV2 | CASMMDSVTGELFF
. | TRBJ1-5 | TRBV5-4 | CASSLVRVGQPQHF
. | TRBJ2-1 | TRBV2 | CASSEPGLGYNEQFF
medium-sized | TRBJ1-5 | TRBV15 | CATSRDLGGSGNQPQHF
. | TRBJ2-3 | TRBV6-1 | CASSELLANTDTQYF
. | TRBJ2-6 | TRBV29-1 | CSVEDGGAWGSGANVLTF
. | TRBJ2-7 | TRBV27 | CASSFPPGEQYF
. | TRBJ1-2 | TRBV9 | CASSADRGGYGYTF
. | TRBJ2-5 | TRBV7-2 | CASSLEVARRETQYF
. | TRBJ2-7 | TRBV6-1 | CASSAGPQGMWDEQYF
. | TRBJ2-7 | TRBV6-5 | CASRGTTRTYEQYF
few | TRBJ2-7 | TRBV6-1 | CASSFPGQGYEQYF
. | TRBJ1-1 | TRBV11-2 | CASSLAGTFNTEAFF
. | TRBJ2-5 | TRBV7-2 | CASSLNRGETQYF